This is a list of T cell receptor beta chains from one sample in a study of blood T cell repertoires in COVID-19. Here immunoSEQ multiplex PCR was the method, and the copy in TCRdb shows in-frame clones only, minus some. Altogether 300,000 to 350,000 clones are present, almost 90% being singletons, with the ten largest covering less than 3%. The sequenced sample was peripheral blood. These receptors were taken from a woman aged 25 to 45 with COVID-19, enrolled during active disease. The CDR3 runs from the conserved cysteine through the conserved F or W. The D gene is left open where the match is weak. The size of a clone is reported for some rows only, either as once, few or many, or as a class for expanded clones.

>TRBV7-9|.|TRBJ1-1|.
CASSPPPPRGGRSTEAFF
TGTGCCAGCAGCCCGCCCCCGCCTAGGGGAGGAAGAAGCACTGAAGCTTTCTTT
>TRBV11-2|TRBD1|TRBJ1-4|.
CASTRTGRATNEKLFF
TGTGCCAGCACCCGGACAGGGAGGGCAACTAATGAAAAACTGTTTTTT
>TRBV7-9|TRBD2|TRBJ2-3|.
CASSSPLLLAGNTDTQYF
TGTGCCAGCAGCTCGCCACTTCTTCTAGCGGGGAACACAGATACGCAGTATTTT
>TRBV5-1|TRBD1|TRBJ2-5|.
CASSSGTGGSETQYF
TGCGCCAGCAGCTCTGGGACAGGGGGCAGCGAGACCCAGTACTTC
>TRBV12-5|TRBD2|TRBJ2-5|.
CASGLVLAGGQETQYF
TGTGCTAGTGGTTTGGTACTAGCGGGAGGGCAAGAGACCCAGTACTTC
>TRBV19|TRBD1|TRBJ1-5|.
CASSIDGTAQFNQPQHF
TGTGCCAGTAGTATAGATGGGACAGCACAGTTCAATCAGCCCCAGCATTTT
>TRBV6-1|.|TRBJ1-5|few
CASSEAHRRTNQPQHF
TGTGCCAGCAGTGAAGCCCACCGACGGACTAATCAGCCCCAGCATTTT
>TRBV18|.|TRBJ1-5|.
CASSPPGSGNQPQHF
TGTGCCAGCTCACCACCGGGCAGTGGTAATCAGCCCCAGCATTTT
>TRBV10-2|TRBD2|TRBJ2-3|.
CASRPGTSGRADTQYF
TGCGCCAGCAGACCCGGGACTAGCGGGAGGGCAGATACGCAGTATTTT
>TRBV7-9|TRBD1|TRBJ1-3|.
CASSPGGSGNTIYF
TGTGCCAGCAGCCCAGGGGGCTCTGGAAACACCATATATTTT
>TRBV27|.|TRBJ2-6|.
CASRKNVDSGANVLTF
TGTGCCAGCAGGAAGAACGTTGACTCCGGGGCCAACGTCCTGACTTTC